This entry is about one T cell receptor beta chain. V lost 3 bases and J lost 2, with 5 bases in between. Germline-derived CDR1 and CDR2 are KGHSH and LQKENI. The length of the CDR3 is 13 residues. This sample was taken from a study of blood T cell repertoires in COVID-19. The overall study: Sources were T cells, B-cell-depleted T cells, or PBMCs; the material itself was cDNA or gDNA.

Sequencing was performed with immunoSEQ multiplex PCR; in TCRdb, only in-frame clones are kept and a portion is missing. The table lists approximately 160,000 clones, less than 90% of them singletons, with 14% in the top ten. The clonotype originates from a man younger than 35 with active or convalescent COVID-19. The chain has TRBV18 and TRBJ2-1, with TRBD1 as a possible D gene (5 bases). Material: peripheral blood. As DNA, the CDR3 is TGTGCCAGCTCACCCAGGGCCTACAATGAGCAGTTCTTC. This codes for CASSPRAYNEQFF.